The entry that follows covers one TCR beta chain sequence. The antigen is undetermined. The V gene's germline CDR1 is MNHNS and CDR2 SASEGT. The germline V and J ends were trimmed by 4 bases and 3 bases, with 10 bases remaining between them. This CDR3 has 13 amino acids. This specimen belongs to a study of response to subunit inactivated influenza vaccine. Study conclusions and caveats: Every seasonal influenza vaccination brings in few new T cells, the authors suggested.

TCRdb ran MiXCR on the RT-PCR reads and lists one entry per CDR3 protein. This sample yields more than 400,000 distinct CDR3 sequences, of which approximately 11% are seen a single time; approximately 12% belongs to the top ten. The sequencing used PBMCs from blood, collected more than 35 days after vaccination. This chain connects TRBV6-1 to TRBJ2-7; D unresolved. The receptor comes from a man between 45 and 60 years old who received an inactivated influenza vaccine. The CDR3 DNA reads as TGTGCCAGCAGTGCTGGAACCCTCTACGAGCAGTACTTC. Encoded protein: CASSAGTLYEQYF.